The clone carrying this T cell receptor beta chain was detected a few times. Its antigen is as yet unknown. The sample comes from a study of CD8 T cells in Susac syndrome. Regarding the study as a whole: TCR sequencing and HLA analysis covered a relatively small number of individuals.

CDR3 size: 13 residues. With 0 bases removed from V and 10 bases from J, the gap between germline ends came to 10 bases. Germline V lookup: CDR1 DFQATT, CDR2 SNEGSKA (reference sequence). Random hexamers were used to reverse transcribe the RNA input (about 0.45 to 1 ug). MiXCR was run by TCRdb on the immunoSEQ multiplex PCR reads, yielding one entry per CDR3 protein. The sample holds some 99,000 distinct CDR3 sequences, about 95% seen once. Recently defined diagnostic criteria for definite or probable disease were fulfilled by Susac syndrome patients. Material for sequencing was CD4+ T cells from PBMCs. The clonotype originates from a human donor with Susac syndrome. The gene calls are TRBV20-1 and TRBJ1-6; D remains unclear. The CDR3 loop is CSARDRGGSPLHF. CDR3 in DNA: TGCAGTGCTAGAGATCGAGGTGGCTCACCCCTCCACTTT.